The clone carrying this T cell receptor beta chain was counted many times. Its antigen is not known. Listed TCR primers and previously described methods were used for bulk TCR libraries. TCRdb reanalysed the PCR reads using MiXCR and keeps one entry per CDR3 protein. The sample contains 60,000 to 70,000 distinct CDR3 sequences, less than 20% of which appear only once. This sample is drawn from a study of molecular identifiers for immune sequencing clone quantification. Trimming took 6 bases from V and 2 from J, leaving 11 bases between them. This CDR3 comprises 13 residues. Germline assignment: CDR1 MNHEY and CDR2 SMNVEV (reference sequence). Study-wide results and caveats: Barcode-sharing identical TCR molecules could underestimate highly expanded clone sizes. The share of molecules held by clones above 20 RNA copies was over 99% in effector cells and under 1% in naive cells.

This sequence originates from a human donor in good health. Some libraries in this study had Jurkat cell RNA spiked in. The rearrangement uses TRBV27 and TRBJ2-7; D is possibly TRBD1 (5 bases). The sequenced sample was naive CD8+ T cells from blood, with Jurkat cell RNA spiked in. Described subset: FACS-sorted CD8+CD4-CCR7+CD45RA+ naive T cells. In DNA form, the CDR3 reads TGTGCCAGCAGCTTGCAGGGTACCTACGAGCAGTACTTC. Translated: CASSLQGTYEQYF.